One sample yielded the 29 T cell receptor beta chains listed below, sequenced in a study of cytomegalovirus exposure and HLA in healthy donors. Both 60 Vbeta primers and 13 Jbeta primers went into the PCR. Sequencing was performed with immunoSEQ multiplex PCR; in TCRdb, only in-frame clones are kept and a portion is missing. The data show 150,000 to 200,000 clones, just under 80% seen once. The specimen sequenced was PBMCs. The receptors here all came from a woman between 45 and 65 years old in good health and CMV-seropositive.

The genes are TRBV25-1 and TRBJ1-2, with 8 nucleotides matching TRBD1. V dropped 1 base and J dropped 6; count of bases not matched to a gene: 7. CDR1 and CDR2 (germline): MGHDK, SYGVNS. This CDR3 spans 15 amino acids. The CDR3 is CASSESGQGSDGYTF. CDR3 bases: TGTGCCAGCAGTGAATCCGGACAGGGCTCCGATGGCTACACCTTC.

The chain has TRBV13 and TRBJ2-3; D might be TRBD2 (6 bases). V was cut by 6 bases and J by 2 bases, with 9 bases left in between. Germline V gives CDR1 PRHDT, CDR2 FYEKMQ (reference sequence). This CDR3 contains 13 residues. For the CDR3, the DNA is TGTGCCAGCAGGGACTATGTCACAGATACGCAGTATTTT. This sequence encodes CASRDYVTDTQYF.

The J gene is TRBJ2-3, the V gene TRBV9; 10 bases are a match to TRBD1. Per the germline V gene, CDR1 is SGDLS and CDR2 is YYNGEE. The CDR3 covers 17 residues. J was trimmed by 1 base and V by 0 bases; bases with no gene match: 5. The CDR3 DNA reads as TGTGCCAGCAGCGTAGCTATCGGACAGGGGGGCACAGATACGCAGTATTTT. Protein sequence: CASSVAIGQGGTDTQYF.

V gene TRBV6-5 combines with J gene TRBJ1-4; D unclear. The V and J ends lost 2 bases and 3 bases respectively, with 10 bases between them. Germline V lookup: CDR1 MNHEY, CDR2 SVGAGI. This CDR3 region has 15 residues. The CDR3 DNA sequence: TGTGCCAGCAGTTACGGTGGAGTGGCTAATGAAAAACTGTTTTTT. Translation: CASSYGGVANEKLFF.

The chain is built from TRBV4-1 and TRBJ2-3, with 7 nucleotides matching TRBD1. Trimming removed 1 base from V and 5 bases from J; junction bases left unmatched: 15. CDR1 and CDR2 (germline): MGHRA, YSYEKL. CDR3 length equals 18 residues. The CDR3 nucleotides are TGCGCCAGCAGCCAAGGTGAGAGTTGGGACAGTGAGGAAGATACGCAGTATTTT. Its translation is CASSQGESWDSEEDTQYF.

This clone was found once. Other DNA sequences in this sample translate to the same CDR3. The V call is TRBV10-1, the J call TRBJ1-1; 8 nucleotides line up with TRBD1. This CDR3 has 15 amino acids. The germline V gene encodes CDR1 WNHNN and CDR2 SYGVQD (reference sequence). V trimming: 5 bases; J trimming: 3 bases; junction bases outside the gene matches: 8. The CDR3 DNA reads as TGCGCCAGCAGTCAACAGGGGGACTCCGACACTGAAGCTTTCTTT. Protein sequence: CASSQQGDSDTEAFF.

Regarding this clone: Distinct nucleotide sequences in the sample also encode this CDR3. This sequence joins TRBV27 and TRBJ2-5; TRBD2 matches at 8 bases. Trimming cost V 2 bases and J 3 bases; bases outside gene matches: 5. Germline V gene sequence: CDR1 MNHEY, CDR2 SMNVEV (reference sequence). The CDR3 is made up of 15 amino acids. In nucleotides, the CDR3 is TGTGCCAGCAGTTTACACGGGGGGGCTAAAGAGACCCAGTACTTC. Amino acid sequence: CASSLHGGAKETQYF.

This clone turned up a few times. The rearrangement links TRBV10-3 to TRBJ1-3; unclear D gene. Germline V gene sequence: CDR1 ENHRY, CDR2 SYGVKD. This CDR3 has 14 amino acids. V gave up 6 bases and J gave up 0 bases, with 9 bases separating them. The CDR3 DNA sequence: TGTGCCATCAGGGAGGGCCACTCTGGAAACACCATATATTTT. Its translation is CAIREGHSGNTIYF.

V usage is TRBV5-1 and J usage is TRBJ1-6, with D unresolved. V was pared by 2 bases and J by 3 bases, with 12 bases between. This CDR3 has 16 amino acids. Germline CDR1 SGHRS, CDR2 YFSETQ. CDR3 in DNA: TGCGCCAGCAGCTTTAATGAGGGAGGCTATAATTCACCCCTCCACTTT. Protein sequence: CASSFNEGGYNSPLHF.

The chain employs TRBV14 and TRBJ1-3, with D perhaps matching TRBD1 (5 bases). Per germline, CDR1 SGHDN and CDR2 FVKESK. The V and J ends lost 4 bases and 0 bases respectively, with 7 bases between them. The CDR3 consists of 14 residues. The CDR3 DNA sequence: TGTGCCAGCAGCCTACAGGCCTCTGGAAACACCATATATTTT. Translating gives CASSLQASGNTIYF.

CDR3 nucleotide sequence: TGTGCCAGCAGCCAAGATAGACTCCCCCAAAATGAGCAGTTCTTC. Its translation: CASSQDRLPQNEQFF. The genes are TRBV4-2 and TRBJ2-1; D is unclear. The V end was cut by 0 bases, the J end by 7 bases, with 13 bases between. CDR1 LGHNA and CDR2 YNFKEQ come from the germline V gene. The CDR3 spans 15 residues.

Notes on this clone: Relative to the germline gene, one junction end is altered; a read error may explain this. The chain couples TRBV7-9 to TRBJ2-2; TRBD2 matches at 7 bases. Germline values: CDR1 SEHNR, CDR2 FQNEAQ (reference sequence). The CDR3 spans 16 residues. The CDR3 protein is CSSRPLSGVNTGELFF. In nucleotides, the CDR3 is TGTTCCAGCAGGCCACTAAGCGGGGTGAACACCGGGGAGCTGTTTTTT.

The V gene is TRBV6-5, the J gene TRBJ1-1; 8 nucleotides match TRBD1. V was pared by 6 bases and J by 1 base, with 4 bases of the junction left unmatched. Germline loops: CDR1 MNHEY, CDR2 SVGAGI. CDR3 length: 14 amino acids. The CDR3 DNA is TGTGCCAGCAGAATAGGGACAGGGAACACTGAAGCTTTCTTT. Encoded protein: CASRIGTGNTEAFF.

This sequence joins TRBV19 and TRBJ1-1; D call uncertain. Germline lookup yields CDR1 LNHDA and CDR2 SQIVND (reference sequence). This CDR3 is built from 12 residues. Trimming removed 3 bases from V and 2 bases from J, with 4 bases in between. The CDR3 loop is CASSILNTEAFF. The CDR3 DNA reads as TGTGCCAGTAGTATCCTCAACACTGAAGCTTTCTTT.

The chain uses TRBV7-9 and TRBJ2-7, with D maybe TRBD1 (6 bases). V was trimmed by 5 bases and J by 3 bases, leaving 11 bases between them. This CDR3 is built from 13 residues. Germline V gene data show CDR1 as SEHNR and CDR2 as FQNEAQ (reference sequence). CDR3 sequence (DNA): TGTGCCAGCAGCATACAGGGAAACTACGAGCAGTACTTC. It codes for CASSIQGNYEQYF. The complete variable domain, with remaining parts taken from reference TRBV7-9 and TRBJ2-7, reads DTGVSQNPRHKITKRGQNVTFRCDPISEHNRLYWYRQTLGQGPEFLTYFQNEAQLEKSRLLSDRFSAERPKGSFSTLEIQRTEQGDSAMYLCASSIQGNYEQYFGPGTRLTVT.

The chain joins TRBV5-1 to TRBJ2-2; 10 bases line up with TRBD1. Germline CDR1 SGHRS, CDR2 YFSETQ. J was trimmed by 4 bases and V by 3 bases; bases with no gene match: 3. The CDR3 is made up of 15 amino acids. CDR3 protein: CASSWTGGGTGELFF. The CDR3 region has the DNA TGCGCCAGCAGCTGGACAGGGGGTGGCACCGGGGAGCTGTTTTTT.

The CDR3 spells CASSEYRGLGTQYF. In DNA, the CDR3 is TGTGCCAGCAGTGAATACAGGGGGTTAGGGACCCAGTACTTC. J is TRBJ2-5 and V is TRBV2; 8 bases align to TRBD1. Per the germline V gene, CDR1 is SNHLY and CDR2 is FYNNEI. V was clipped by 2 bases and J by 7 bases; unmatched bases: 6. This CDR3 region has 14 residues.

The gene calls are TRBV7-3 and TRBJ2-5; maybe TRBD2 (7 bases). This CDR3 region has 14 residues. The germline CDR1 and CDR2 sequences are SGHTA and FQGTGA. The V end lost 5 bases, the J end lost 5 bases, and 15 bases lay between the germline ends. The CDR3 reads CASSAGGAGETQYF. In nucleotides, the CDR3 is TGTGCCAGCAGCGCTGGGGGGGCGGGTGAGACCCAGTACTTC.

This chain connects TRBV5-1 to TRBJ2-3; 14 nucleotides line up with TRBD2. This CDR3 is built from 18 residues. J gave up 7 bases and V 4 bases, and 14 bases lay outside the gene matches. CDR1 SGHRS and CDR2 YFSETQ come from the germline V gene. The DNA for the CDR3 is TGCGCCAGCAGCCCCCAGCCGACTAGCGGGGGGGCAGCCTATACGCAGTATTTT. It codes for CASSPQPTSGGAAYTQYF.

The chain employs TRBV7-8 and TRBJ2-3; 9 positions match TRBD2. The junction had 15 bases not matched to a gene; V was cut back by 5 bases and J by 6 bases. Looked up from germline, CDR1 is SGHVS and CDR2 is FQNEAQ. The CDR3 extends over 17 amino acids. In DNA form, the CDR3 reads TGTGCCAGCAGCCCATCCCGACTAGCGGAACGTGTGGATACGCAGTATTTT. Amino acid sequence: CASSPSRLAERVDTQYF.

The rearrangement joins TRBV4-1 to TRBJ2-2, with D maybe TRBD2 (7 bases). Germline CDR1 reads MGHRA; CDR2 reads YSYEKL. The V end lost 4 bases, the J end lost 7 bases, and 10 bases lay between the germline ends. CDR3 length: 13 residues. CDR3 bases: TGCGCCAGCAGCCTAGGGGGGGTCGGGGAGCTGTTTTTT. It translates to CASSLGGVGELFF.

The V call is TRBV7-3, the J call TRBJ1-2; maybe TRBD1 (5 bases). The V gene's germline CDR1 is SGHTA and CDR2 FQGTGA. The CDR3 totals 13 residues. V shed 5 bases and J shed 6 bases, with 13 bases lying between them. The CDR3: CASSNIQGDGYTF. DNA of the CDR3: TGTGCCAGCAGCAATATCCAGGGTGATGGCTACACCTTC.

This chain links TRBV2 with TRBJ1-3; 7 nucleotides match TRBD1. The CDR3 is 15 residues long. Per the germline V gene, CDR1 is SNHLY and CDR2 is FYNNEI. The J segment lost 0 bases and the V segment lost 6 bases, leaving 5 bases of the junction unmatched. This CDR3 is CASSPGTDSGNTIYF. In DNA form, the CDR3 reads TGTGCCAGCAGCCCCGGGACAGACTCTGGAAACACCATATATTTT. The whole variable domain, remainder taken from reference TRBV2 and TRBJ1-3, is EPEVTQTPSHQVTQMGQEVILRCVPISNHLYFYWYRQILGQKVEFLVSFYNNEISEKSEIFDDQFSVERPDGSNFTLKIRSTKLEDSAMYFCASSPGTDSGNTIYFGEGSWLTVV.

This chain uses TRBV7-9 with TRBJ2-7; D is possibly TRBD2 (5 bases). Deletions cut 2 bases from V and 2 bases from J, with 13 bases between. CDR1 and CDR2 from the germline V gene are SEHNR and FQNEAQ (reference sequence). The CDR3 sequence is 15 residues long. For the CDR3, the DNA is TGTGCCAGCAGCTTATACGGGAAGGGAGCCTACGAGCAGTACTTC. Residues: CASSLYGKGAYEQYF.

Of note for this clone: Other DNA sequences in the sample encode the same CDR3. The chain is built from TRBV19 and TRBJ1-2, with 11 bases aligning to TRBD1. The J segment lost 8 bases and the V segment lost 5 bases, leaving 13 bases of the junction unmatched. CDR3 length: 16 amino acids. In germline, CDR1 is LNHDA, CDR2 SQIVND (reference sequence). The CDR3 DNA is TGTGCCAGTAGTGCCCTCCAGGACAGGGGGCGCTACGGCTACACCTTC. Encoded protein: CASSALQDRGRYGYTF.

The CDR3 DNA reads TGTGCCAGCAGTCAAACAGGTTATAATTCACCCCTCCACTTT. It yields the protein CASSQTGYNSPLHF. V and J are TRBV25-1 and TRBJ1-6; a weak D match, TRBD1 (5 bases). The CDR3 runs to 14 residues. V lost 5 bases and J lost 4, with 9 bases in between. Germline V gives CDR1 MGHDK, CDR2 SYGVNS.

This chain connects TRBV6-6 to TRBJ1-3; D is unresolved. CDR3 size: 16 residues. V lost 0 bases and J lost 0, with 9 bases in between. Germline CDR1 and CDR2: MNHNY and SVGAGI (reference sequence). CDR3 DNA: TGTGCCAGCAGTTACTCGAATACAGCCTCTGGAAACACCATATATTTT. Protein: CASSYSNTASGNTIYF.

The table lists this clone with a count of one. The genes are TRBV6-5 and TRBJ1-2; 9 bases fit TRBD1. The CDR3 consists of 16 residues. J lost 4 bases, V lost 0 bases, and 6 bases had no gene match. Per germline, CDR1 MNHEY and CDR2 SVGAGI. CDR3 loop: CASSYSPTGGFYGYTF. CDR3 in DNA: TGTGCCAGCAGTTACTCTCCGACAGGGGGATTCTATGGCTACACCTTC.

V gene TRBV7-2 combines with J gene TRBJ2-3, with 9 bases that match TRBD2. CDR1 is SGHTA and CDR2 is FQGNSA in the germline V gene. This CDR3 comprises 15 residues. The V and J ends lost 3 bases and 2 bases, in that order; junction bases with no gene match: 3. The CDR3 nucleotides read TGTGCCAGCAGCTTCAGCGGGGGGCCCACAGATACGCAGTATTTT. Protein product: CASSFSGGPTDTQYF.